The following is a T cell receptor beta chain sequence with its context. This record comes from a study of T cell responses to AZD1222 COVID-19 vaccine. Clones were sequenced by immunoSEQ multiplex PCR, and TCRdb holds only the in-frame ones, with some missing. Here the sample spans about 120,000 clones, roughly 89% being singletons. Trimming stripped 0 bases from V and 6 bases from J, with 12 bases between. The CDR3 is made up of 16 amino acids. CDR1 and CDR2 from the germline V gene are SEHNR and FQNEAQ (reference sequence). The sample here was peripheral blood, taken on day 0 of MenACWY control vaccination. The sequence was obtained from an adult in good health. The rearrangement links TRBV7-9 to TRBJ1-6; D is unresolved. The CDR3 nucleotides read TGTGCCAGCAGCTTAGCGCGCGACGGTGGTAATTCACCCCTCCACTTT. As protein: CASSLARDGGNSPLHF.